Below are 12 T cell receptor beta chains sequenced from a single sample in a study of cytomegalovirus exposure and HLA in healthy donors. The PCR used 60 Vbeta and 13 Jbeta primers. Sequenced by immunoSEQ multiplex PCR; TCRdb stores in-frame clones only, minus some. The top ten clones hold 4.2% of a sample with about 130,000 clones, approximately 80% of them seen once. The sample taken for sequencing was PBMCs. The receptors here all came from a male donor in good health and CMV-seropositive.

The V gene is TRBV15, the J gene TRBJ2-7; 8 bases fit TRBD2. V dropped 1 base and J dropped 7; count of bases not matched to a gene: 0. Germline V gene sequence: CDR1 LNHNV, CDR2 YYDKDF (reference sequence). CDR3 size: 12 residues. The CDR3 nucleotides are TGTGCCACCAGCAGAGCGGGAGGGGAGCAGTACTTC. It yields the protein CATSRAGGEQYF. Drawing the rest from reference TRBV15 and TRBJ2-7, the complete variable domain is DAMVIQNPRYQVTQFGKPVTLSCSQTLNHNVMYWYQQKSSQAPKLLFHYYDKDFNNEADTPDNFQSRRPNTSFCFLDIRSPGLGDTAMYLCATSRAGGEQYFGPGTRLTVT.

This clone was detected only once. The sample holds other DNA sequences that translate to the same CDR3. The J gene is TRBJ2-2, the V gene TRBV28; 9 bases line up with TRBD1. CDR1 is MDHEN, CDR2 SYDVKM, per germline. With V trimmed by 3 bases and J by 5 bases, 1 base remained unmatched. The CDR3 has 14 amino acids. This CDR3 reads CASSLTGGTGELFF. As DNA, the CDR3 is TGTGCCAGCAGTTTGACAGGGGGGACCGGGGAGCTGTTTTTT.

The CDR3, as DNA: TGTGCCAGCAGTTACTCGATAACGGGGGGCTCCTACGAGCAGTACTTC. Residues: CASSYSITGGSYEQYF. The chain recombines TRBV6-5 with TRBJ2-7; TRBD2 agrees at 7 bases. The CDR3 is made up of 16 amino acids. From germline, CDR1 is MNHEY and CDR2 SVGAGI. The V and J ends lost 0 bases and 0 bases, in that order; junction bases with no gene match: 5.

V gene TRBV5-1 combines with J gene TRBJ2-5; 8 positions agree with TRBD2. The CDR3 extends over 15 amino acids. Germline CDR1 SGHRS, CDR2 YFSETQ. The V segment lost 4 bases and the J segment 5 bases; nucleotides outside the gene matches: 10. CDR3 amino acids: CASSPQGAGVETQYF. For the CDR3, the DNA is TGCGCCAGCAGCCCCCAGGGAGCGGGAGTGGAGACCCAGTACTTC.

This chain links TRBV5-1 with TRBJ1-3; D remains ambiguous. Germline values: CDR1 SGHRS, CDR2 YFSETQ. The V end lost 0 bases, the J end lost 1 base, and 11 bases lay between the germline ends. The CDR3 contains 16 residues. The CDR3, as DNA: TGCGCCAGCAGCTTGGGCGGGCTCAGATCTGGAAACACCATATATTTT. Translated: CASSLGGLRSGNTIYF.

V gene TRBV11-2 combines with J gene TRBJ2-1; unclear D gene. The CDR3 loop spans 15 amino acids. Germline loops: CDR1 SGHAT, CDR2 FQNNGV. The V end was cut by 0 bases, the J end by 1 base, with 7 bases between. CDR3 DNA: TGTGCCAGCAGCTTAGACTCCGGTTCCTACAATGAGCAGTTCTTC. It is translated as CASSLDSGSYNEQFF.

The CDR3 bases are TGCGCCACCACTGTGGACAGGCCCCCTGGAAACACCATATATTTT. Its translation: CATTVDRPPGNTIYF. This rearrangement joins TRBV5-1 to TRBJ1-3, with 7 bases fitting TRBD1. V trimming: 9 bases; J trimming: 2 bases; junction bases outside the gene matches: 11. Germline values: CDR1 SGHRS, CDR2 YFSETQ. The CDR3 has 15 residues.

The chain uses TRBV6-1 and TRBJ2-7; 10 bases fit TRBD1. V gave up 6 bases and J gave up 5 bases; unmatched junction bases: 10. The germline V gene has CDR1 MNHNS and CDR2 SASEGT. The CDR3 covers 15 residues. CDR3 amino acids: CASSPTTGGINEQYF. The CDR3 DNA is TGTGCCAGCAGCCCGACGACAGGGGGCATCAACGAGCAGTACTTC.

The chain couples TRBV7-2 to TRBJ2-5, with D possibly matching TRBD2 (6 bases). This CDR3 contains 14 residues. Per the germline V gene, CDR1 is SGHTA and CDR2 is FQGNSA. Trimming shortened V by 5 bases and J by 5 bases, and 15 bases separated the two germline ends. CDR3 coding DNA: TGTGCCAGCAGCCCCCGGGGGAGTCGGGAGACCCAGTACTTC. Translated, it gives CASSPRGSRETQYF. Drawing the rest from reference TRBV7-2 and TRBJ2-5, the complete variable domain is GAGVSQSPSNKVTEKGKDVELRCDPISGHTALYWYRQSLGQGLEFLIYFQGNSAPDKSGLPSDRFSAERTGGSVSTLTIQRTQQEDSAVYLCASSPRGSRETQYFGPGTRLLVL.

A word on this clone: A junction end diverges from the germline sequence, so it may reflect a read error. The CDR3 region has the DNA TGTTCCAGCACCCTCGAGCTTATTGAAGCTTTCTTT. Protein product: CSSTLELIEAFF. This sequence joins TRBV7-9 and TRBJ1-1; no definite D call. Germline values: CDR1 SEHNR, CDR2 FQNEAQ (reference sequence). This CDR3 region has 12 residues.

This clone was detected once. The V gene is TRBV14, the J gene TRBJ1-6, with D perhaps TRBD1 (5 bases). The germline V gene encodes CDR1 SGHDN and CDR2 FVKESK. V lost 8 bases, J lost 5 bases, and 10 bases lay in between. This CDR3 comprises 13 residues. CDR3 region: CASSTVDNSPLHF. The CDR3 nucleotides are TGTGCCAGCTCGACAGTAGATAATTCACCCCTCCACTTT. The full variable domain, completed using reference TRBV14 and TRBJ1-6, is EAGVTQFPSHSVIEKGQTVTLRCDPISGHDNLYWYRRVMGKEIKFLLHFVKESKQDESGMPNNRFLAERTGGTYSTLKVQPAELEDSGVYFCASSTVDNSPLHFGNGTRLTVT.

This clone was observed a handful of times. This sequence joins TRBV29-1 and TRBJ2-2; no reliable D call. V was cut by 7 bases and J by 3 bases, with 9 bases left in between. CDR1 and CDR2 from the germline V gene are SQVTM and ANQGSEA. The CDR3 length is 12 residues. The CDR3 here is CSGQVYTGELFF. Written as DNA, the CDR3 is TGCAGCGGCCAGGTGTACACCGGGGAGCTGTTTTTT.